The 21 T cell receptor beta chains in this list originate from one sample, sequenced in a study of blood T cell repertoires in COVID-19. Repertoires were generated with immunoSEQ multiplex PCR, while TCRdb's copy carries only in-frame clones and drops some. The repertoire holds 150,000 or so clones, with around 90% as singletons. Sequenced material: peripheral blood. The receptors here all came from an older woman with acute or convalescent COVID-19.

This clone was seen only once. V is TRBV20-1 and J is TRBJ2-7; D is perhaps TRBD2 (5 bases). Looked up from germline, CDR1 is DFQATT and CDR2 is SNEGSKA (reference sequence). V lost 3 bases and J 3 bases, leaving 6 bases between the germline ends. The CDR3 is 11 residues long. DNA for the CDR3: TGCAGTGCTAGTCGGGGCTACGAGCAGTACTTC. This translates into CSASRGYEQYF.

V is TRBV7-6 and J is TRBJ2-5, with unresolved D. The CDR3 covers 15 residues. CDR1 and CDR2 from the germline V gene are SGHVS and FNYEAQ. V lost 4 bases to trimming and J lost 0 bases, with 12 bases between them. CDR3 bases: TGTGCCAGCAGCTCCTTTGACACGTACCAAGAGACCCAGTACTTC. The encoded protein is CASSSFDTYQETQYF. Using reference TRBV7-6 and TRBJ2-5 for the parts outside the CDR3, the full variable domain is GAGVSQSPRYKVTKRGQDVALRCDPISGHVSLYWYRQALGQGPEFLTYFNYEAQQDKSGLPNDRFSAERPEGSISTLTIQRTEQRDSAMYRCASSSFDTYQETQYFGPGTRLLVL.

The chain employs TRBV7-3 and TRBJ2-1; 7 nucleotides align to TRBD1. CDR3 size: 14 residues. V dropped 4 bases and J dropped 8; count of bases not matched to a gene: 8. Per the germline V gene, CDR1 is SGHTA and CDR2 is FQGTGA. The CDR3 nucleotides read TGTGCCAGCAGCTCCCTACAGGGGCCACATGAGCAGTTCTTC. Its protein is CASSSLQGPHEQFF.

The chain combines TRBV19 with TRBJ2-2; the D is unclear. Trimming pared 1 base from V and 2 bases from J, leaving 8 bases between. The CDR3 runs 15 residues. Germline CDR1 and CDR2: LNHDA and SQIVND (reference sequence). The CDR3, as DNA: TGTGCCAGTAGTATAGCAACTGCAAACACCGGGGAGCTGTTTTTT. Encoded protein: CASSIATANTGELFF. The full variable domain, completed using reference TRBV19 and TRBJ2-2, is DGGITQSPKYLFRKEGQNVTLSCEQNLNHDAMYWYRQDPGQGLRLIYYSQIVNDFQKGDIAEGYSVSREKKESFPLTVTSAQKNPTAFYLCASSIATANTGELFFGEGSRLTVL.

The V and J genes are TRBV5-1 and TRBJ1-1; TRBD1 might be the D (5 bases). The CDR3 has 14 amino acids. V lost 0 bases and J 3 bases, leaving 9 bases between the germline ends. The germline gives CDR1 SGHRS, CDR2 YFSETQ. In DNA form, the CDR3 reads TGCGCCAGCAGCTTGGGACAGTTAGACACTGAAGCTTTCTTT. Amino acids: CASSLGQLDTEAFF.

The rearrangement joins TRBV18 to TRBJ1-2; a weak D match, TRBD1 (5 bases). This CDR3 contains 16 residues. Germline loops: CDR1 KGHSH, CDR2 LQKENI. The V end was cut by 3 bases, the J end by 4 bases, with 18 bases between. CDR3 sequence (DNA): TGTGCCAGCTCACCGCAGGGTTCTCCAGGGCCCTATGGCTACACCTTC. It encodes CASSPQGSPGPYGYTF.

J is TRBJ2-1 and V is TRBV18, with D perhaps matching TRBD1 (5 bases). The CDR3 contains 15 residues. The germline CDR1 and CDR2 sequences are KGHSH and LQKENI. The germline V and J ends were trimmed by 2 bases and 2 bases, with 10 bases remaining between them. The CDR3 loop is CASSPRGTPYNEQFF. The CDR3 DNA sequence: TGTGCCAGCTCACCAAGGGGAACTCCCTACAATGAGCAGTTCTTC. The full variable domain, with the rest looked up from reference TRBV18 and TRBJ2-1, is NAGVMQNPRHLVRRRGQEARLRCSPMKGHSHVYWYRQLPEEGLKFMVYLQKENIIDESGMPKERFSAEFPKEGPSILRIQQVVRGDSAAYFCASSPRGTPYNEQFFGPGTRLTVL.

This chain links TRBV21-1 with TRBJ1-5; the D call of TRBD1 is as the table states it, not checked on the DNA. TRBV21-1 is reported as a pseudogene. The CDR3 runs 15 residues. CDR3 in DNA: TGTGCCAGCATGGAGGACAGGGGGCTAGGCCAGCCCCAGCATTTT. It encodes CASMEDRGLGQPQHF.

This rearrangement joins TRBV9 to TRBJ1-2; 8 bases align to TRBD1. The junction had 8 bases not matched to a gene; V was cut back by 0 bases and J by 7 bases. The germline V gene has CDR1 SGDLS and CDR2 YYNGEE. This CDR3 contains 15 residues. The CDR3 sequence is CASSVGWDRSFGYTF. DNA of the CDR3: TGTGCCAGCAGCGTAGGGTGGGACAGGAGTTTTGGCTACACCTTC.

This clone was detected once. The V call is TRBV2, the J call TRBJ2-1; tentatively, D is TRBD2 (6 bases). Looked up from germline, CDR1 is SNHLY and CDR2 is FYNNEI. Trimming left V 8 bases short and J 5 bases short, with 13 bases between. The CDR3 is 13 residues long. The CDR3 spells CASAGTGNNEQFF. DNA of the CDR3: TGTGCCAGCGCGGGGACGGGGAACAATGAGCAGTTCTTC.

The CDR3 nucleotides are TGTGCCAGCTCACCACCGCTAGCGGGGGCCACCGGGGAGCTGTTTTTT. Encoded protein: CASSPPLAGATGELFF. The chain employs TRBV18 and TRBJ2-2, with 10 bases matching TRBD2. The CDR3 runs 16 residues. Germline lookup yields CDR1 KGHSH and CDR2 LQKENI. V was pared by 0 bases and J by 4 bases, with 2 bases of the junction left unmatched.

The chain recombines TRBV2 with TRBJ2-5; TRBD2 aligns across 11 bases. The CDR3 loop spans 16 amino acids. Germline values: CDR1 SNHLY, CDR2 FYNNEI. With V trimmed by 4 bases and J by 5 bases, 9 bases remained unmatched. In DNA, the CDR3 is TGTGCCAGCAGTGGGATTAGCGGGGGGGCTGGGGAGACCCAGTACTTC. Protein sequence: CASSGISGGAGETQYF.

CDR3 region: CASSLAAGGLNYGYTF. The CDR3 DNA reads TGTGCCAGCAGCTTGGCGGCGGGGGGGCTTAACTATGGCTACACCTTC. The genes are TRBV5-4 and TRBJ1-2, with D possibly being TRBD1 (6 bases). The CDR3 sequence is 16 residues long. CDR1 and CDR2 (germline): SGHNT, YYREEE (reference sequence). V shed 0 bases and J shed 1 base, with 13 bases lying between them.

V gene TRBV7-2 combines with J gene TRBJ1-2, with TRBD1 matching 8 bases. V shed 2 bases and J 10 bases; nucleotides not matched to a gene: 12. The CDR3 runs to 15 residues. Per germline, CDR1 SGHTA and CDR2 FQGNSA. The CDR3 sequence: CASSLQEGADRAYTF. The CDR3 DNA is TGTGCCAGCAGCTTACAGGAGGGGGCGGACAGGGCCTACACCTTC.

The chain links TRBV6-5 to TRBJ2-7; 7 bases line up with TRBD2. Germline CDR1 MNHEY, CDR2 SVGAGI. V lost 3 bases, J lost 2 bases, and 1 base stayed unmatched. CDR3 length: 13 residues. CDR3 sequence reads: CASSYRGAYEQYF. CDR3 bases: TGTGCCAGCAGTTATCGGGGGGCCTACGAGCAGTACTTC.

In this sample, this clone turned up a few times. The chain couples TRBV4-1 to TRBJ2-3; maybe TRBD2 (7 bases). Germline V gives CDR1 MGHRA, CDR2 YSYEKL. V was shortened by 1 base and J by 7 bases, with 15 bases between the two germline ends. This CDR3 has 15 residues. The CDR3 region is CASSQAAGATNTQYF. The CDR3 DNA reads as TGCGCCAGCAGCCAAGCGGCGGGGGCAACGAATACGCAGTATTTT.

The CDR3: CATSGGQENTEAFF. CDR3 nucleotide sequence: TGTGCCACCAGTGGGGGACAGGAGAACACTGAAGCTTTCTTT. The J gene is TRBJ1-1, the V gene TRBV24-1; 8 nucleotides line up with TRBD1. V trimming: 5 bases; J trimming: 1 base; junction bases outside the gene matches: 2. The CDR3 covers 14 residues. Germline loops: CDR1 KGHDR, CDR2 SFDVKD.

In its sample, this clone was seen a few times. J is TRBJ1-4 and V is TRBV19; a weak D match, TRBD1 (6 bases). Germline lookup yields CDR1 LNHDA and CDR2 SQIVND (reference sequence). This CDR3 is built from 14 residues. V lost 5 bases to trimming and J lost 8 bases, with 15 bases between them. CDR3 DNA sequence: TGTGCCAGTAGTGACAGGACGAGTCGAGAAAAACTGTTTTTT. Translation: CASSDRTSREKLFF.

The chain has TRBV2 and TRBJ1-1; 7 positions match TRBD1. CDR3 length: 12 amino acids. The J segment lost 6 bases and the V segment lost 5 bases, leaving 3 bases of the junction unmatched. The germline gives CDR1 SNHLY, CDR2 FYNNEI. The CDR3 coding sequence is TGTGCCAGCAGTTTCGACAGGGCTGAAGCTTTCTTT. Translating it yields CASSFDRAEAFF.

This chain uses TRBV28 with TRBJ2-1, with D possibly being TRBD2 (7 bases). CDR1 and CDR2 (germline): MDHEN, SYDVKM. Trimming removed 6 bases at V and 7 bases at J, with 16 bases between. The CDR3 extends over 14 amino acids. The CDR3 region is CASRPSGGGNEQFF. CDR3 in DNA: TGTGCCAGCAGGCCCTCGGGGGGCGGAAATGAGCAGTTCTTC.

The V gene is TRBV3-1 (or the pseudogene TRBV3-2), the J gene TRBJ2-3; perhaps TRBD1 as D (6 bases). The CDR3 consists of 17 residues. With 1 base removed from V and 2 bases from J, the gap between germline ends came to 16 bases. Germline values: CDR1 LGHDT, CDR2 YNNKEL (reference sequence). The CDR3 sequence is CASSQAGTGTLTDTQYF. CDR3 nucleotide sequence: TGTGCCAGCAGCCAAGCGGGGACGGGGACACTCACAGATACGCAGTATTTT.